This record looks at one T cell receptor (beta chain) sequence and its context. These data belong to a study of cytomegalovirus exposure and HLA in healthy donors. For the study at large: The 100 to 150 validation repertoires and the approximately 670 first-cohort repertoires shared a platform, a later analysis reported.

Assay used: immunoSEQ multiplex PCR; TCRdb lists only in-frame clones, some missing. The data contain roughly 130,000 clones, roughly 90% of them singletons. This CDR3 is built from 13 residues. The V and J ends lost 9 bases and 1 base, in that order; junction bases with no gene match: 5. Germline lookup yields CDR1 MGHRA and CDR2 YSYEKL. The sequenced material came from PBMCs. The sequence came from a man younger than 45 in good health and CMV-seronegative. This chain connects TRBV4-1 to TRBJ1-1, with 7 bases matching TRBD1. CDR3 nucleotides: TGCGCCAGTAAAGGGACAGAGAACACTGAAGCTTTCTTT. Amino acids: CASKGTENTEAFF.